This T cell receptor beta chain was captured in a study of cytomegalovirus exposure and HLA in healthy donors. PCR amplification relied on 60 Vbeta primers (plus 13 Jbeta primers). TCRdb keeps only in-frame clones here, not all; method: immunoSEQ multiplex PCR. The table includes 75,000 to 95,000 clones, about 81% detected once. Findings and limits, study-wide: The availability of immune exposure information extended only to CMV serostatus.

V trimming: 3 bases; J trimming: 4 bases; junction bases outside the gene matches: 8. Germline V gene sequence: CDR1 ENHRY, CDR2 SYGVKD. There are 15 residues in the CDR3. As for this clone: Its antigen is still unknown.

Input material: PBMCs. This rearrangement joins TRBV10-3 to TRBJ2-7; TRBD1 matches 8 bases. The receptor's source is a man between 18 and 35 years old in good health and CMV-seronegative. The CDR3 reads CAISDVGTGAYEQYF. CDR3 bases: TGTGCCATCAGTGACGTAGGGACAGGAGCTTACGAGCAGTACTTC.